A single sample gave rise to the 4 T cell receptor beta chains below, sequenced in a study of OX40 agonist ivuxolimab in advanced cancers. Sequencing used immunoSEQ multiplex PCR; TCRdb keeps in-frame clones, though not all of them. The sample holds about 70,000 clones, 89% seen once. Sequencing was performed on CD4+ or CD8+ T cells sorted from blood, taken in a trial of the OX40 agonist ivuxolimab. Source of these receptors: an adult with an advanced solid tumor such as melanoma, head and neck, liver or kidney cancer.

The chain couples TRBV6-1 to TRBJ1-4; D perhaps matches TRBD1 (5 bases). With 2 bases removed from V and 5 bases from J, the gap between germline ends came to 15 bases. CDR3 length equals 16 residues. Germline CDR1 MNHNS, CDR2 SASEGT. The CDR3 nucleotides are TGTGCCAGCAGTGAATTTTACGGGACTGGGAATGAAAAACTGTTTTTT. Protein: CASSEFYGTGNEKLFF.

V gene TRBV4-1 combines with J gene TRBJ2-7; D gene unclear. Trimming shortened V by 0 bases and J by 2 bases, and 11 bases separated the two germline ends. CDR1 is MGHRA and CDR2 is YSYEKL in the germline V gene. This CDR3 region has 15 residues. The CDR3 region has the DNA TGCGCCAGCAGCCAAGAAAGACGGCGGACCTACGAGCAGTACTTC. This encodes CASSQERRRTYEQYF.

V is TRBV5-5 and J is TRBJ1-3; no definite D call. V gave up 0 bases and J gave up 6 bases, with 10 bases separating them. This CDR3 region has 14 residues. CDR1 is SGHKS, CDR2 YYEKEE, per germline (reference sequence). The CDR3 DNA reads TGTGCCAGCAGCTTGGGTGACCCCATAAACACCATATATTTT. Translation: CASSLGDPINTIYF.

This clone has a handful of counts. The DNA of the CDR3 is TGTGCCAGCCAGACGGTGGGTGGCTACACCTTC. Protein: CASQTVGGYTF. V usage is TRBV6-1 and J usage is TRBJ1-2; D unclear. Germline values: CDR1 MNHNS, CDR2 SASEGT. The CDR3 runs 11 residues. V lost 8 bases and J 7 bases, leaving 11 bases between the germline ends.